The 25 T cell receptor beta chains listed next were all sequenced from one sample in a study of molecular identifiers for immune sequencing clone quantification. TCRdb reanalysed the PCR reads using MiXCR and keeps one entry per CDR3 protein. The profile shows 250,000 to 350,000 distinct CDR3 sequences, about 20% of them singletons. The sequenced sample was naive CD8+ T cells from blood, with Jurkat cell RNA spiked in. Subset denoted: FACS-sorted CD8+CD4-CCR7+CD45RA+ naive T cells. The receptors shown here come from a human donor in good health. Some libraries in this study had Jurkat cell RNA spiked in.

The rearrangement uses TRBV7-9 and TRBJ1-5, with unresolved D. Per the germline V gene, CDR1 is SEHNR and CDR2 is FQNEAQ (reference sequence). The CDR3 runs to 15 residues. V lost 4 bases and J 6 bases, leaving 16 bases between the germline ends. The CDR3 bases are TGTGCCAGCAGCTCTCCATTCGGTTCGGGTCAGCCCCAGCATTTT. Amino acid sequence: CASSSPFGSGQPQHF.

This clonotype occurred many times. J is TRBJ2-7 and V is TRBV5-4; D is perhaps TRBD1 (7 bases). The germline gives CDR1 SGHNT, CDR2 YYREEE (reference sequence). V dropped 0 bases and J dropped 4 bases, with 14 bases sitting between them. CDR3 length: 15 amino acids. The CDR3 DNA reads as TGTGCCAGCAGCTTGGGTATCCAGGGGGGATACGAGCAGTACTTC. As protein: CASSLGIQGGYEQYF.

This clonotype was detected only once. One base away lies a much larger clone, so this may be a sequencing read error. The gene calls are TRBV3-1 and TRBJ2-7; D is tentatively TRBD1 or TRBD2 (5 bases each). This CDR3 region has 16 residues. In germline, CDR1 is LGHDT, CDR2 YNNKEL (reference sequence). The V and J ends lost 3 bases and 3 bases respectively, with 18 bases between them. The CDR3 protein is CASSHGAPVGDYEQYF. As DNA, the CDR3 is TGTGCCAGCAGCCATGGGGCTCCGGTGGGAGACTACGAGCAGTACTTC.

This clonotype came up a few times. The J gene is TRBJ1-2, the V gene TRBV7-9; D unclear. Germline loops: CDR1 SEHNR, CDR2 FQNEAQ (reference sequence). The CDR3 is 15 residues long. Trimming removed 5 bases from V and 4 bases from J, with 17 bases in between. CDR3 DNA: TGTGCCAGCAGCCTCACCCTGCAGGCCGGCTATGGCTACACCTTC. As protein: CASSLTLQAGYGYTF.

The table lists this clonotype with many counts. This chain uses TRBV4-1 with TRBJ1-1, with 11 bases lining up with TRBD1. This CDR3 is 18 amino acids long. CDR1 and CDR2 from the germline V gene are MGHRA and YSYEKL. J was trimmed by 3 bases and V by 1 base; bases with no gene match: 10. Here the CDR3 DNA reads TGCGCCAGCAGCCAAGGTTCCGGGACAGGGGGATTTTACACTGAAGCTTTCTTT. Translation gives CASSQGSGTGGFYTEAFF.

CDR3 protein: CSARNLLAEDYEQYF. In DNA, the CDR3 is TGCAGTGCTAGAAATCTCCTAGCGGAAGACTACGAGCAGTACTTC. V and J are TRBV20-1 and TRBJ2-7; the match to TRBD2 covers 7 bases. The germline V gene has CDR1 DFQATT and CDR2 SNEGSKA (reference sequence). Trimming cost V 2 bases and J 3 bases; bases outside gene matches: 10. The CDR3 length is 15 residues.

A note on this clonotype: A read error is possible here, since a much larger clone lies one base away. V and J are TRBV5-1 and TRBJ2-7; the D gene is possibly TRBD1 (7 bases). Germline V CDR1 and CDR2: SGHRS, YFSETQ. This CDR3 contains 15 residues. Written as DNA, the CDR3 is TGCACCAGCAGCTTGGGTCAGGGGGGTTTCTACGAGCAGTACTTC. Translating it yields CTSSLGQGGFYEQYF. Full variable domain (missing parts from reference TRBV5-1 and TRBJ2-7): KAGVTQTPRYLIKTRGQQVTLSCSPISGHRSVSWYQQTPGQGLQFLFEYFSETQRNKGNFPGRFSGRQFSNSRSEMNVSTLELGDSALYLCTSSLGQGGFYEQYFGPGTRLTVT.

As for this clonotype: A much larger clonotype is one base distant, so this may be a read error. The chain recombines TRBV7-8 with TRBJ1-1; D is possibly TRBD1 (5 bases). The CDR3 covers 14 residues. Per germline, CDR1 SGHVS and CDR2 FQNEAQ. The CDR3 region is CASTPMGGGTGAFF. DNA for the CDR3: TGTGCCAGCACCCCCATGGGGGGTGGCACTGGAGCTTTCTTT.

The rearrangement joins TRBV27 to TRBJ2-1; the match to TRBD1 covers 12 bases. V was pared by 5 bases and J by 9 bases, with 8 bases of the junction left unmatched. The V gene's germline CDR1 is MNHEY and CDR2 SMNVEV (reference sequence). The CDR3 is 15 residues long. Here the CDR3 DNA reads TGTGCCAGCAGTCCAGGGACAGGGGGCATCGGTGAGCAGTTCTTC. The encoded protein is CASSPGTGGIGEQFF.

The sample holds many counts of this clonotype. The rearrangement joins TRBV6-5 to TRBJ1-1; 9 bases are shared with TRBD1. CDR3 length: 14 amino acids. CDR1 is MNHEY and CDR2 is SVGAGI in the germline V gene. The ends lost 2 bases at V and 5 bases at J; junction bases unmatched: 3. The CDR3 sequence is CASSYDRGRTEAFF. The CDR3 coding sequence is TGTGCCAGCAGTTACGACAGGGGGAGGACTGAAGCTTTCTTT.

In the case of this clonotype: Possible read error: a much larger clone is one base away. The V call is TRBV7-9, the J call TRBJ1-1; possibly TRBD1 for D (6 bases). The CDR3 contains 14 residues. The germline CDR1 and CDR2 sequences are SEHNR and FQNEAQ (reference sequence). As DNA, the CDR3 is TGTGCCAGCAACTTAGCAGGGGAGTACACTGAAGCTTTCTTT. The encoded protein is CASNLAGEYTEAFF.

Many counts were recorded for this clonotype. This sequence joins TRBV7-9 and TRBJ2-7; no definite D call. Trimming left V 1 base short and J 5 bases short, with 6 bases between. CDR1 and CDR2 (germline): SEHNR, FQNEAQ (reference sequence). This CDR3 is 12 amino acids long. The CDR3 DNA sequence: TGTGCCAGCAGCTTAGTTATGAACGAGCAGTACTTC. Translated: CASSLVMNEQYF.

This clonotype was detected many times. The gene calls are TRBV28 and TRBJ2-7; 8 positions match TRBD2. CDR1 and CDR2 from the germline V gene are MDHEN and SYDVKM. After removal of 6 bases from V and 2 bases from J, the junction contained 15 bases not matched to a gene. This CDR3 has 17 residues. The CDR3 region has the DNA TGTGCCAGCAGACCAGTGGGCGGGAGGCAGTTCACCTACGAGCAGTACTTC. Protein product: CASRPVGGRQFTYEQYF.

For this clonotype: A single base separates this from a much larger clone, so it may be a read error. Here the CDR3 omits its conserved ending phenylalanine or tryptophan, so a read error is the likely source. The V call is TRBV6-5, the J call TRBJ2-7, with 9 bases aligning to TRBD1. The CDR3 loop spans 15 amino acids. The germline CDR1 and CDR2 sequences are MNHEY and SVGAGI. Trimming removed 5 bases from V and 1 base from J; junction bases left unmatched: 6. DNA of the CDR3: TGTGCCAGCAGTCAACGACAGGGGGATTCCTACGAGCAGTACCTC. Protein product: CASSQRQGDSYEQYL.

With respect to this clonotype: Its ends do not fully match the called genes, so a read error is possible. The chain combines TRBV5-4 with TRBJ2-7; unclear D gene. Germline CDR1 and CDR2: SGHNT and YYREEE (reference sequence). This CDR3 spans 13 amino acids. The CDR3 DNA reads as TGTGTCAGCAGCTTAGTCCCTGAGGACGAGCAGTACTTC. Protein sequence: CVSSLVPEDEQYF.

The genes are TRBV28 and TRBJ2-7; TRBD2 matches 9 bases. Germline V gene data show CDR1 as MDHEN and CDR2 as SYDVKM. V shed 2 bases and J 1 base; nucleotides not matched to a gene: 6. The length of the CDR3 is 16 residues. The CDR3 protein is CASSLRALAGSYEQYF. In DNA, the CDR3 is TGTGCCAGCAGTTTACGGGCACTAGCGGGTTCCTACGAGCAGTACTTC.

This clonotype was seen more than once but under ten times. The V and J genes are TRBV19 and TRBJ1-5; D unclear. CDR1 is LNHDA and CDR2 is SQIVND in the germline V gene (reference sequence). V was cut by 10 bases and J by 4 bases, with 14 bases left in between. This CDR3 comprises 13 residues. The CDR3: CATMAGYNQPQHF. The CDR3 nucleotides read TGTGCCACCATGGCCGGGTATAATCAGCCCCAGCATTTT.

This clonotype was seen ten or more times. The rearrangement joins TRBV5-6 to TRBJ1-1, with 8 bases identical to TRBD1. V lost 2 bases, J lost 5 bases, and 8 bases stayed unmatched. The CDR3 loop spans 15 amino acids. Looked up from germline, CDR1 is SGHDT and CDR2 is YYEEEE. This CDR3 reads CASSLVQGAETEAFF. As DNA, the CDR3 is TGTGCCAGCAGCTTAGTTCAGGGGGCAGAGACTGAAGCTTTCTTT.

This clonotype was counted many times. V usage is TRBV12-3 or TRBV12-4 and J usage is TRBJ1-1; D gene ambiguous. The CDR3 runs 12 residues. Trimming pared 2 bases from V and 7 bases from J, leaving 8 bases between. The CDR3 sequence is CASSLRKNEAFF. The CDR3 region has the DNA TGTGCCAGCAGTTTAAGGAAAAATGAAGCTTTCTTT.

In this sample, this clonotype turned up many times. The chain uses TRBV12-3 or TRBV12-4 and TRBJ1-1; no firm D call. The CDR3 contains 12 residues. The germline V and J ends were trimmed by 2 bases and 7 bases, with 8 bases remaining between them. As DNA, the CDR3 is TGTGCCAGCAGTTTAATGGTTGGTGAAGCTTTCTTT. This sequence encodes CASSLMVGEAFF.

A note on this clonotype: A read error may explain this, as a much larger clone is one base away. The chain recombines TRBV7-2 with TRBJ2-5; 7 bases align to TRBD1. The CDR3 is 14 amino acids. The J segment lost 9 bases and the V segment lost 4 bases, leaving 11 bases of the junction unmatched. The germline V gene has CDR1 SGHTA and CDR2 FQGNSA. The CDR3 coding sequence is TGTGCCAGCAGCTCACTAGGGGGCATGGAGCCCCAGTACTTC. This gives the protein CASSSLGGMEPQYF.

At least ten counts were recorded for this clonotype. The rearrangement uses TRBV30 and TRBJ1-3; perhaps TRBD1 as D (5 bases). This CDR3 is built from 14 residues. The V end was cut by 1 base, the J end by 2 bases, with 9 bases between. The V gene's germline CDR1 is GTSNPN and CDR2 SVGIG (reference sequence). The CDR3 nucleotides are TGTGCCTGGAGTGATGACAGACCTGGAAACACCATATATTTT. Encoded protein: CAWSDDRPGNTIYF.

The chain joins TRBV7-6 to TRBJ2-7, with 7 bases lining up with TRBD1. Germline CDR1 and CDR2: SGHVS and FNYEAQ. This CDR3 is built from 14 residues. Trimming took 5 bases from V and 2 from J; bases not matched to a gene: 6. The CDR3 region is CASSRRGQPYEQYF. The CDR3 region has the DNA TGTGCCAGCAGCAGAAGGGGGCAACCCTACGAGCAGTACTTC.

This rearrangement joins TRBV20-1 to TRBJ1-5; TRBD1 might be the D (5 bases). V lost 0 bases, J lost 2 bases, and 11 bases lay in between. This CDR3 is built from 15 residues. Germline CDR1 is DFQATT and CDR2 is SNEGSKA (reference sequence). The CDR3 sequence: CSARDPVGGNQPQHF. CDR3 bases: TGCAGTGCTAGAGACCCCGTGGGGGGCAATCAGCCCCAGCATTTT.

On this clonotype: This may come from a read error, since a much larger clone is one base off. This chain links TRBV4-1 with TRBJ1-4; 9 nucleotides line up with TRBD1. With 0 bases clipped from V and 11 bases from J, the junction kept 7 bases outside the gene matches. Germline loops: CDR1 MGHRA, CDR2 YSYEKL. The CDR3 sequence is 15 residues long. The CDR3 nucleotides are TGCGCCAGCAGCCAAGACGGACAGGGGCCGGGGAAACTGTTTTTT. Residues: CASSQDGQGPGKLFF.